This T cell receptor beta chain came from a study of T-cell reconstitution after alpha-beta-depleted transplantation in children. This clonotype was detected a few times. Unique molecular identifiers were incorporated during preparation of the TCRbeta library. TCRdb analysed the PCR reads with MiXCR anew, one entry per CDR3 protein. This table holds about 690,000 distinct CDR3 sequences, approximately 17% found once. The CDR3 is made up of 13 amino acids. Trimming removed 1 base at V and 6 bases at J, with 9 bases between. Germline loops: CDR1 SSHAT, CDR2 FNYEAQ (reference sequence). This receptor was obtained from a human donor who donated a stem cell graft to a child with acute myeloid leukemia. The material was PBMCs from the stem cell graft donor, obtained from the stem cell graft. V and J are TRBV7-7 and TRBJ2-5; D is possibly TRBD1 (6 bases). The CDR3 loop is CASSLERGKTQYF. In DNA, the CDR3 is TGTGCCAGCAGCTTAGAGAGGGGGAAGACCCAGTACTTC.